Reported below is one T cell receptor (beta chain). Its antigen is still unknown. The data belong to a study of cytomegalovirus exposure and HLA in healthy donors. The study, taken as a whole, reports: Later analysis identified a missense DCLRE1C variant that was linked to TCR beta V- and J-gene trimming. Analyses of presence/absence relied on an assumption of roughly uniform sequencing depth across donors. Earlier analysis yielded a pattern in which most TCR beta V segments were productive about 90% or about 30% of the time.

PCR amplification relied on 60 Vbeta primers (plus 13 Jbeta primers). Only in-frame clones appear in the TCRdb table, and some are missing; sequencing was by immunoSEQ multiplex PCR. The data show some 150,000 clones, with around 80% seen just once and more than 2.5% held by the top ten. Sampled while nominally healthy, donors likely had unrecorded immune exposures. Germline V CDR1 and CDR2: SGHKS, YYEKEE (reference sequence). The CDR3 has 16 residues. Trimming left V 4 bases short and J 5 bases short, with 21 bases between. The material sequenced was PBMCs. The sequence was obtained from a man aged 18-30 years in good health and CMV-seropositive. The V and J genes are TRBV5-5 and TRBJ2-5, with D possibly being TRBD2 (5 bases). The CDR3 nucleotides are TGTGCCAGCAGCCCCGGACTGTCTTTAGCCACCGAGACCCAGTACTTC. Amino acids: CASSPGLSLATETQYF.